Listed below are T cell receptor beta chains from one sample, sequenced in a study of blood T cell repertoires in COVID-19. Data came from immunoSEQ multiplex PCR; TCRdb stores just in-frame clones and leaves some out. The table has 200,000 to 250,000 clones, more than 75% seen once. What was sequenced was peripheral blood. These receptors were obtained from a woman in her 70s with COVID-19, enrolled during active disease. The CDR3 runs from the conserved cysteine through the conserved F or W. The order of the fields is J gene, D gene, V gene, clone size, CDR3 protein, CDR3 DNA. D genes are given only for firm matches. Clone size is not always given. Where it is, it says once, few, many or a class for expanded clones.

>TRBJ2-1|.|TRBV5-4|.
CASSLGLGGYNEQFF
TGTGCCAGCAGCTTGGGGCTGGGGGGCTACAATGAGCAGTTCTTC
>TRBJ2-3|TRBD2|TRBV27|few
CASSLPNIPSSGDRESTDTQYF
TGTGCCAGCAGTTTACCCAATATCCCCTCTAGCGGGGACAGAGAAAGCACAGATACGCAGTATTTT
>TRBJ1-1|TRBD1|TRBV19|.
CASRDRGRGGNTEAFF
TGTGCCAGTAGAGACAGGGGACGCGGTGGTAACACTGAAGCTTTCTTT
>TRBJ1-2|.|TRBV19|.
CASREAGRGYTF
TGTGCCAGTAGAGAGGCCGGGAGGGGCTACACCTTC
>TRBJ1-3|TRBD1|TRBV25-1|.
CASSEQGAMFYF
TGTGCCAGCAGTGAACAGGGGGCTATGTTCTATTTT
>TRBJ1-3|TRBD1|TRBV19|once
CASSNRDSINTIYF
TGTGCCAGTAGTAACCGGGACAGCATAAACACCATATATTTT
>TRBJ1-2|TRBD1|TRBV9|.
CASSVGMGTGEYGYTF
TGTGCCAGCAGCGTAGGAATGGGGACAGGGGAATATGGCTACACCTTC
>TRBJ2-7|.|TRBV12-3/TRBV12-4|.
CASTVWGQNEQYF
TGTGCCAGCACAGTCTGGGGGCAAAACGAGCAGTACTTC
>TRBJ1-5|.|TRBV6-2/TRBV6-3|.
CASSRNIIDRLGNQPQHF
TGTGCCAGCAGTAGAAATATCATTGACAGGCTAGGCAATCAGCCCCAGCATTTT
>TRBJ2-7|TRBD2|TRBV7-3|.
CASSQEGLAGTYEQYF
TGTGCCAGCAGCCAAGAAGGACTAGCGGGAACCTACGAGCAGTACTTC
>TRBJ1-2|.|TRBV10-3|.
CAISEEGQRNNYGYTF
TGTGCCATCAGTGAGGAAGGACAGCGAAATAACTATGGCTACACCTTC
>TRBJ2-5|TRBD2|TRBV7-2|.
CASSLGLAGQETQYF
TGTGCCAGCAGCTTGGGACTAGCGGGTCAAGAGACCCAGTACTTC
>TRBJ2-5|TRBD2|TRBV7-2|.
CASSLEASGGTQYF
TGTGCCAGCAGCTTAGAGGCTAGCGGGGGGACCCAGTACTTC
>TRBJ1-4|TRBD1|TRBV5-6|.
CASSYKGQRNEKLFF
TGTGCCAGCAGCTACAAGGGACAGCGGAATGAAAAACTGTTTTTT
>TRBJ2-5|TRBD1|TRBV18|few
CASSARTGAETQYF
TGTGCCAGCTCCGCCAGGACAGGGGCGGAGACCCAGTACTTC
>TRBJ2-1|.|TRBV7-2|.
CASTRGAEQFF
TGTGCCAGCACCCGCGGGGCGGAGCAGTTCTTC
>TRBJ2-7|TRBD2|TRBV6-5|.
CASSPPSGGFYEQYF
TGTGCCAGCAGTCCTCCTAGCGGGGGTTTCTACGAGCAGTACTTC
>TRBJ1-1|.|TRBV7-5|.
CARSLRVVDTEAFF
TGTGCCAGAAGCTTGAGGGTTGTAGACACTGAAGCTTTCTTT
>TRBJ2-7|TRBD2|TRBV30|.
CASRHSHGTSVWEQYF
TGTGCCTCCCGCCACAGTCACGGGACTAGTGTTTGGGAGCAGTACTTC
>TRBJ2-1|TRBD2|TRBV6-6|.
CASSRSGSNEQFF
TGTGCCAGCAGCCGTAGCGGGTCAAATGAGCAGTTCTTC
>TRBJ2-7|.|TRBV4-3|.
CASSQDITAAGEQYF
TGCGCCAGCAGCCAAGATATTACCGCTGCGGGCGAGCAGTACTTC
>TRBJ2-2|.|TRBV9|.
CASSVASGSTGELFF
TGTGCCAGCAGCGTAGCGTCAGGGTCCACCGGGGAGCTGTTTTTT
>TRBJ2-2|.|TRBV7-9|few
CASSLEALRASGELFF
TGTGCCAGCAGCTTAGAGGCATTGAGGGCGTCCGGGGAGCTGTTTTTT
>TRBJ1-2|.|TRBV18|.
CASSPFRGSDGYTF
TGTGCCAGCTCACCTTTCCGGGGGTCAGATGGCTACACCTTC
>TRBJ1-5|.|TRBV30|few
CAWSDSSNQPQHF
TGTGCCTGGAGTGACAGTAGCAATCAGCCCCAGCATTTT
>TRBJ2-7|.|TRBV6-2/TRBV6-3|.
CASSYRPDGAYEQYF
TGTGCCAGCAGTTACCGGCCGGACGGGGCCTACGAGCAGTACTTC
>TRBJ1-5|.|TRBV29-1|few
CSVEMQANQPQHF
TGCAGCGTTGAAATGCAGGCCAATCAGCCCCAGCATTTT
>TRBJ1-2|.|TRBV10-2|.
CASSSQGFNYGYTF
TGCGCCAGCAGTAGCCAGGGATTTAACTATGGCTACACCTTC
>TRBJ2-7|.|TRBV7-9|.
CASGRSGSYEQYF
TGTGCCAGCGGGAGGAGTGGATCCTACGAGCAGTACTTC
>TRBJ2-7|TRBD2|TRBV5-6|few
CASSHLAGNYEQYF
TGTGCCAGCAGTCATCTAGCGGGGAACTACGAGCAGTACTTC
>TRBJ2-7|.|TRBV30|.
CDCKVADSYEQYF
TGTGACTGCAAAGTGGCTGACTCCTACGAGCAGTACTTC
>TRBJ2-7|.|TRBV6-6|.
CVKAGSSYEQYF
TGTGTCAAGGCAGGCAGCTCCTACGAGCAGTACTTC
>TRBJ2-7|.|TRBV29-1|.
CSVGAPLEQYF
TGCAGCGTTGGAGCACCCCTCGAGCAGTACTTC
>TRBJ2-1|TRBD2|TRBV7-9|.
CALRGASGLSYNEQFF
TGTGCCCTTCGCGGGGCTAGCGGCCTCTCCTACAATGAGCAGTTCTTC
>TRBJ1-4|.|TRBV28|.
CASAAVVGLGEKLFF
TGTGCCAGTGCAGCGGTAGTTGGGTTAGGAGAAAAACTGTTTTTT
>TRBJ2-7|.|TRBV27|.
CASSLSRAYEQYF
TGTGCCAGCAGTTTAAGTAGAGCCTACGAGCAGTACTTC
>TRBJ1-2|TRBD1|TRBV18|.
CASSPVGQGMVGYTF
TGTGCCAGCTCACCAGTCGGACAGGGAATGGTTGGCTACACCTTC
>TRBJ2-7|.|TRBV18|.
CASSPFGVSGEQYF
TGTGCCAGCTCACCCTTCGGGGTATCGGGCGAGCAGTACTTC
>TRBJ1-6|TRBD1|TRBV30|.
CAWSVQGGYNSPLHF
TGTGCCTGGAGTGTACAGGGGGGTTATAATTCACCCCTCCACTTT
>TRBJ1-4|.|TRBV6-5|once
CASSRSSGEKLFF
TGTGCCAGCAGTCGGTCGAGTGGTGAAAAACTGTTTTTT
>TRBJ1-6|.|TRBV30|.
CALLNQGYNSPLHF
TGTGCCTTGCTTAACCAGGGCTATAATTCACCCCTCCACTTT
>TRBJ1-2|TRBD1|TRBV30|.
CAWRGDRAANYGYTF
TGTGCCTGGAGGGGTGACAGGGCGGCTAACTATGGCTACACCTTC
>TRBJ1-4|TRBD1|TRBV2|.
CASSVEQGDQKLFF
TGTGCCAGCAGTGTTGAACAGGGGGATCAAAAACTGTTTTTT
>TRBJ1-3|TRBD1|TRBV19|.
CASSSGTGAFSGNTIYF
TGTGCCAGTAGTTCCGGGACAGGTGCCTTCTCTGGAAACACCATATATTTT
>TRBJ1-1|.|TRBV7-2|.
CASSLEPGFYTEAFF
TGTGCCAGCAGCTTAGAACCGGGGTTCTACACTGAAGCTTTCTTT
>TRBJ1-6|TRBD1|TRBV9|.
CASSVVGTVNSPLHF
TGTGCCAGCAGCGTAGTTGGGACAGTGAATTCACCCCTCCACTTT
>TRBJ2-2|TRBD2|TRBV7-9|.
CASSSNSGTITGELFF
TGTGCCAGCAGCTCCAATAGCGGGACAATAACCGGGGAGCTGTTTTTT
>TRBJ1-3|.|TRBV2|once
CASRAGVSGNTIYF
TGTGCCAGCAGGGCGGGAGTCTCTGGAAACACCATATATTTT
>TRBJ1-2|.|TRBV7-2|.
CAGGGSSVSGYTF
TGTGCCGGGGGGGGCTCTTCCGTTAGCGGCTACACCTTC
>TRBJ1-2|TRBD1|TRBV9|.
CASRETGGGYTF
TGTGCCAGCAGGGAAACAGGGGGTGGCTACACCTTC
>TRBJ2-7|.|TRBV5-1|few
CASSLEGGGVSYEQYF
TGCGCCAGCAGCTTGGAAGGGGGAGGGGTTTCTTACGAGCAGTACTTC
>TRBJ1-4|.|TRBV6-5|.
CASRENPPNEKLFF
TGTGCCAGCAGGGAGAACCCGCCTAATGAAAAACTGTTTTTT
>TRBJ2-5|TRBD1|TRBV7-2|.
CASSNRDSWETQYF
TGTGCCAGCAGCAACCGGGACAGCTGGGAGACCCAGTACTTC
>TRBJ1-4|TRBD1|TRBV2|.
CASKGTGPMRANEKLFF
TGTGCCAGCAAGGGGACAGGTCCGATGAGGGCTAATGAAAAACTGTTTTTT
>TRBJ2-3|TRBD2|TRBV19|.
CASTASGRASDTQYF
TGTGCCAGTACCGCGAGCGGGAGGGCCTCTGATACGCAGTATTTT
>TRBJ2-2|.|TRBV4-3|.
CASSWAGYTGELFF
TGCGCCAGCAGCTGGGCAGGGTACACCGGGGAGCTGTTTTTT
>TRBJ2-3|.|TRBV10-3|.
CAISEGGTDTQYF
TGTGCCATCAGTGAAGGGGGCACAGATACGCAGTATTTT
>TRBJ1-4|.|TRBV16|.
CASRRGQLLATNEKLFF
TGTGCCAGCAGACGAGGACAGCTACTTGCAACTAATGAAAAACTGTTTTTT
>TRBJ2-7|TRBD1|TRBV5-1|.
CASRDDRGRHYEQYF
TGCGCCAGCAGGGATGACAGGGGACGGCACTACGAGCAGTACTTC
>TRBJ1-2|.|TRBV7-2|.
CASSFLGQVNYGYTF
TGTGCCAGCAGCTTTCTTGGACAAGTAAACTATGGCTACACCTTC